This T cell receptor (beta chain) was obtained from a study of blood T cell repertoires in COVID-19 (dated by TCRdb to the early 2020s). As for the study more broadly: Samples covering the acute and convalescent phases of COVID-19 were provided by collaborators in the United States, Italy and Spain. Sample metadata almost always included a de-identified subject ID, COVID-19 status, age in years and sex. Subjects who had been exposed to COVID-19, were actively infected with it, or had recovered from it provided the deeply sampled blood TCRbeta repertoires that made up the dataset. The prospective study material was composed of cDNA or gDNA derived from T cells, B-cell-depleted T cells, or PBMCs. The samples were drawn from the first 160 participants of the ongoing ImmuneRACE study and from some 1,300 subjects provided by 6 global collaborators. Where available, HLA class I and class II types were taken from metadata supplied by the sample provider and were not determined by assay-based typing. A freely available public database, intended as a resource for researchers studying the immune response to SARS-CoV-2, is where the repertoires were released. The paper's findings and limits, for the study overall: Clinical and demographic metadata were provided uncurated, with the amount varying by source and participant.

Note on this clone: Its antigen is still unknown. The record has no base qualities; no much larger clone is one base away.

Whole blood was collected in K2EDTA tubes by collaborating institutions according to the institutions' own protocols. For TCRbeta analysis, collaborators shipped samples as frozen whole blood, isolated PBMCs, or DNA extracted from either of those sample types. From its cysteine to its phenylalanine, the CDR3 spans 16 amino acids. This entry keeps only the CDR3 DNA: 48 bases, framed from base 1. V is trimmed back by 4 bases and J by 4 bases, and the junction contains 7 bases that no gene match accounts for. CDR1 and CDR2 (SGHVS, FQNEAQ) derive from the germline V gene. TCRbeta CDR3 regions were amplified from genomic DNA by means of the immunoSEQ Assay, a bias-controlled multiplex PCR. As for the authors' bioinformatics: Nucleated cell counts per sample were estimated from amplification of reference gene primers within the assay. Sequence reads were collapsed and filtered to measure the absolute abundance of every unique TCRbeta CDR3 rearrangement. For each sample, productive Simpson clonality was calculated as the square root of Simpson's diversity index across productive rearrangements. Not all clones reach the TCRdb copy of this immuneACCESS table, which keeps in-frame sequences only. Checked studies attribute under half of the gap to unresolved V genes and leave the rest unexplained. V, J and clone size derive from that table, while D and trimming were established from the DNA sequence. This sample holds about 65,000 clones; approximately 95% were observed only once. Together, the top ten hold about 2.6% of the sample.

Recombination joined TRBV7-8 with TRBJ2-3, with 11 bases in between that match TRBD2. Sample: peripheral blood. The clonotype originates from a man in his sixties or seventies with active COVID-19. The CDR3 here reads CASSSKLAGEPDTQYF. The DNA sequence reads TGTGCCAGCAGCTCCAAACTAGCGGGGGAACCAGATACGCAGTATTTT. The full variable domain, completed from the reference TRBV7-8 and TRBJ2-3 proteins outside the CDR3, reads GAGVSQSPRYKVAKRGQDVALRCDPISGHVSLFWYQQALGQGPEFLTYFQNEAQLDKSGLPSDRFFAERPEGSVSTLKIQRTQQEDSAVYLCASSSKLAGEPDTQYFGPGTRLTVL.